Listed here are 13 T cell receptor beta chains from one sample, sequenced in a study of shared clonotypes between healthy human individuals. TCRdb's table, derived via immunoSEQ multiplex PCR, lists solely in-frame clones and lacks some. Counted here are about 520,000 clones, about 96% occurring once; the ten biggest clones make up nearly 0.065%. The specimen was naive CD4+ T cells sorted from blood. As for subset: CD45RA+ positively selected. The receptors derive from a woman in her thirties in good health.

This chain connects TRBV2 to TRBJ1-2, with 7 nucleotides matching TRBD1. Germline V gene data show CDR1 as SNHLY and CDR2 as FYNNEI. V was clipped by 3 bases and J by 8 bases; unmatched bases: 12. The CDR3 spans 15 residues. CDR3: CASSDEGQTSSGYTF. The CDR3 nucleotides are TGTGCCAGCAGTGATGAGGGACAGACGAGTTCAGGCTACACCTTC.

The chain combines TRBV29-1 with TRBJ2-5; 7 nucleotides align to TRBD2. The closer fit of TRBJ2-7 to the DNA end suggests the J call may be wrong. The CDR3 runs to 13 residues. Germline values: CDR1 SQVTM, CDR2 ANQGSEA. CDR3 sequence reads: CSVEGEGTYEQYF. CDR3 nucleotide sequence: TGCAGCGTTGAAGGGGAGGGAACCTACGAGCAGTACTTC.

This chain links TRBV6-5 with TRBJ2-7; 13 positions agree with TRBD2. J was trimmed by 2 bases and V by 6 bases; bases with no gene match: 4. The CDR3 covers 15 residues. The V gene's germline CDR1 is MNHEY and CDR2 SVGAGI. CDR3 protein: CASSKGLAGTYEQYF. Written as DNA, the CDR3 is TGTGCCAGCAGCAAGGGACTAGCGGGAACCTACGAGCAGTACTTC.

The chain recombines TRBV9 with TRBJ2-7, with TRBD2 identical over 11 bases. The CDR3 has 15 amino acids. V lost 4 bases and J lost 7; bases outside the gene matches: 10. CDR1 SGDLS and CDR2 YYNGEE come from the germline V gene. The CDR3 region has the DNA TGTGCCAGCAGCCTTCGACTAGCGGGATCTGGGGAGCAGTACTTC. This gives the protein CASSLRLAGSGEQYF.

The chain carries TRBV2 and TRBJ2-2, with 7 positions matching TRBD2. Germline CDR1 is SNHLY and CDR2 is FYNNEI. Unmatched junction bases numbered 7, after V lost 3 bases and J lost 6 bases. This CDR3 spans 15 amino acids. CDR3 DNA sequence: TGTGCCAGCAGTGACGGACTAGTCGTTCCCGGGGAGCTGTTTTTT. As protein: CASSDGLVVPGELFF.

The sample holds one count of this clone. The CDR3 sequence: CASSPGTSGFTDTQYF. The CDR3 nucleotides are TGTGCCAGCAGCCCGGGTACTAGCGGCTTCACAGATACGCAGTATTTT. The genes are TRBV25-1 and TRBJ2-3; 8 nucleotides agree with TRBD2. V trimming: 6 bases; J trimming: 2 bases; junction bases outside the gene matches: 10. The length of the CDR3 is 16 residues. CDR1 is MGHDK, CDR2 SYGVNS, per germline.

The rearrangement uses TRBV11-2 and TRBJ2-3; D call uncertain. Trimming removed 1 base at V and 0 bases at J, with 8 bases between. Germline CDR1 is SGHAT and CDR2 is FQNNGV. The CDR3 runs 15 residues. The DNA for the CDR3 is TGTGCCAGCAGCTTAGTTGCGGCTAGCACAGATACGCAGTATTTT. As protein: CASSLVAASTDTQYF.

This rearrangement joins TRBV19 to TRBJ2-1; no definite D call. V was clipped by 3 bases and J by 5 bases, with 8 bases between them. CDR1 and CDR2 from the germline V gene are LNHDA and SQIVND (reference sequence). The CDR3 has 13 residues. CDR3: CASSIRWDNEQFF. As DNA, the CDR3 is TGTGCCAGTAGTATTCGGTGGGACAATGAGCAGTTCTTC.

The chain couples TRBV2 to TRBJ2-5; D remains unclear. Germline lookup yields CDR1 SNHLY and CDR2 FYNNEI. This CDR3 region has 11 residues. Between the trimmed V and J ends, which lost 6 bases and 2 bases, there was a span of 4 bases. The CDR3 sequence is CASRAQETQYF. The CDR3 DNA reads as TGTGCCAGCAGAGCACAAGAGACCCAGTACTTC.

The V gene is TRBV28, the J gene TRBJ2-5, with 7 bases that match TRBD1. The end of the DNA aligns better with TRBJ2-7, so the J call may be wrong. Germline values: CDR1 MDHEN, CDR2 SYDVKM. CDR3 length: 14 residues. For the CDR3, the DNA is TGTGCCAGCAGTTTCTACAGGGGTTCCAACGAGCAGTACTTC. Residues: CASSFYRGSNEQYF.

The chain has TRBV19 and TRBJ2-1; 9 bases map to TRBD2. The CDR3 consists of 14 residues. CDR1 LNHDA and CDR2 SQIVND come from the germline V gene (reference sequence). V shed 5 bases and J 7 bases; nucleotides not matched to a gene: 6. CDR3 region: CASSRGLATNEQFF. The CDR3 nucleotides are TGTGCCAGTAGTCGGGGACTAGCAACGAATGAGCAGTTCTTC.

Only one count was recorded for this clone. V is TRBV9 and J is TRBJ2-7; maybe TRBD2 (6 bases). Germline V CDR1 and CDR2: SGDLS, YYNGEE. The CDR3 is 12 amino acids. The V end was cut by 6 bases, the J end by 4 bases, with 11 bases between. The CDR3 nucleotides are TGTGCCAGCACCGGGGACTTTTACGAGCAGTACTTC. Translation: CASTGDFYEQYF. Using reference TRBV9 and TRBJ2-7 for the parts outside the CDR3, the full variable domain is DSGVTQTPKHLITATGQRVTLRCSPRSGDLSVYWYQQSLDQGLQFLIQYYNGEERAKGNILERFSAQQFPDLHSELNLSSLELGDSALYFCASTGDFYEQYFGPGTRLTVT.

This clone was counted a single time. The J gene is TRBJ1-2, the V gene TRBV13; tentative D call: TRBD1 (5 bases). The V end was cut by 3 bases, the J end by 2 bases, with 19 bases between. In germline, CDR1 is PRHDT, CDR2 FYEKMQ (reference sequence). The length of the CDR3 is 17 residues. The CDR3 here is CASSLAGAGQLNYGYTF. The CDR3 region has the DNA TGTGCCAGCAGCTTGGCCGGGGCAGGACAACTGAACTATGGCTACACCTTC.